The 20 T cell receptor beta chains reported below all come from one sample, sequenced in a study of blood T cell dynamics during melanoma immunotherapy. Time point indicated: week 3, after first cycle of checkpoint inhibitor. Sequenced by immunoSEQ multiplex PCR; TCRdb stores in-frame clones only, minus some. Found here are about 1,900 clones, approximately 94% of them singletons; the top ten hold over 0.85%. The sequencing used effector memory CD8+ T cells from blood, collected from a patient treated with checkpoint blockade. These receptor sequences come from a human donor with melanoma.

The chain has TRBV7-6 and TRBJ1-1, with no clear D. CDR1 SGHVS and CDR2 FNYEAQ come from the germline V gene. With 5 bases removed from V and 5 bases from J, the gap between germline ends came to 21 bases. The CDR3 totals 16 residues. The CDR3 coding sequence is TGTGCCAGCAGCCCAACCAAGCCGTCGATGGGGACTGAAGCTTTCTTT. Translation: CASSPTKPSMGTEAFF.

This clone was seen just once. The V call is TRBV9, the J call TRBJ2-3, with no clear D. Germline assignment: CDR1 SGDLS and CDR2 YYNGEE. The CDR3 extends over 14 amino acids. Trimming removed 1 base at V and 0 bases at J, with 6 bases between. CDR3 bases: TGTGCCAGCAGCGTAACCAGCAGCACAGATACGCAGTATTTT. Its translation is CASSVTSSTDTQYF. Looking up the rest from reference TRBV9 and TRBJ2-3 gives the full variable domain: DSGVTQTPKHLITATGQRVTLRCSPRSGDLSVYWYQQSLDQGLQFLIQYYNGEERAKGNILERFSAQQFPDLHSELNLSSLELGDSALYFCASSVTSSTDTQYFGPGTRLTVL.

V is TRBV4-3 and J is TRBJ2-5; the D call may be TRBD1 or TRBD2 (5 bases each). Trimming removed 4 bases from V and 1 base from J, with 7 bases in between. The CDR3 sequence is 13 residues long. Germline values: CDR1 LGHNA, CDR2 YSLEER. The CDR3, as DNA: TGCGCCAGCAGCCGGGGGACCCAAGAGACCCAGTACTTC. Its translation: CASSRGTQETQYF.

This sequence joins TRBV2 and TRBJ2-7, with 12 positions matching TRBD1. The junction had 7 bases not matched to a gene; V was cut back by 7 bases and J by 3 bases. Germline loops: CDR1 SNHLY, CDR2 FYNNEI. The CDR3 is 15 amino acids. This CDR3 reads CASIGTGGVNYEQYF. The CDR3 region has the DNA TGTGCCAGCATTGGGACAGGGGGCGTAAACTACGAGCAGTACTTC.

The genes are TRBV27 and TRBJ2-1; 13 nucleotides align to TRBD2. This CDR3 is 15 amino acids long. Germline V gene lookup returns CDR1 MNHEY and CDR2 SMNVEV (reference sequence). V was pared by 3 bases and J by 7 bases, with 3 bases of the junction left unmatched. The CDR3 loop is CASSFGLAGANEQFF. CDR3 bases: TGTGCCAGCAGTTTCGGACTAGCGGGAGCGAATGAGCAGTTCTTC.

V usage is TRBV19 and J usage is TRBJ2-6; the D is unclear. Trimming stripped 0 bases from V and 0 bases from J, with 9 bases between. Germline V gene sequence: CDR1 LNHDA, CDR2 SQIVND (reference sequence). The CDR3 is 17 residues long. The CDR3 DNA sequence: TGTGCCAGTAGTATAGATTCCAGCCGCTCTGGGGCCAACGTCCTGACTTTC. The encoded protein is CASSIDSSRSGANVLTF. The full variable domain, in which reference TRBV19 and TRBJ2-6 provide the parts outside the CDR3, is DGGITQSPKYLFRKEGQNVTLSCEQNLNHDAMYWYRQDPGQGLRLIYYSQIVNDFQKGDIAEGYSVSREKKESFPLTVTSAQKNPTAFYLCASSIDSSRSGANVLTFGAGSRLTVL.

The chain combines TRBV28 with TRBJ2-1; possible D gene TRBD1, 6 bases. CDR1 and CDR2 (germline): MDHEN, SYDVKM. This CDR3 is built from 15 residues. The ends were cut back, 2 bases at V and 1 base at J, with 9 bases in the middle. The CDR3 DNA sequence: TGTGCCAGCAGTTTACTTACAGGGTCCTACAATGAGCAGTTCTTC. Its translation: CASSLLTGSYNEQFF.

This clone was observed a single time. The chain is built from TRBV4-3 and TRBJ2-5; 8 positions agree with TRBD2. CDR1 and CDR2 from the germline V gene are LGHNA and YSLEER. J lost 5 bases, V lost 1 base, and 3 bases had no gene match. The CDR3 runs 14 residues. The CDR3 region has the DNA TGCGCCAGCAGCCAAGCCGGACTAGCCGAGACCCAGTACTTC. It specifies CASSQAGLAETQYF.

The gene calls are TRBV11-2 and TRBJ2-7, with 11 bases lining up with TRBD2. This CDR3 region has 17 residues. V shed 0 bases, J shed 1 base, and the junction held 5 bases outside the gene matches. The germline V gene encodes CDR1 SGHAT and CDR2 FQNNGV. CDR3 region: CASSLDHPSGRSYEQYF. The CDR3 DNA follows: TGTGCCAGCAGCTTAGACCACCCTAGCGGGAGGTCCTACGAGCAGTACTTC.

The CDR3 coding sequence is TGTGCCAGCTCCGGACAGGCTTACTCTGGAAACACCATATATTTT. Protein sequence: CASSGQAYSGNTIYF. The chain links TRBV13 to TRBJ1-3; TRBD1 aligns across 7 bases. The V and J ends lost 8 bases and 0 bases, in that order; junction bases with no gene match: 7. From germline, CDR1 is PRHDT and CDR2 FYEKMQ (reference sequence). There are 15 residues in the CDR3.

This clone was observed a handful of times. This sequence joins TRBV19 and TRBJ1-5; no clear D gene. With 4 bases removed from V and 4 bases from J, the gap between germline ends came to 8 bases. The length of the CDR3 is 13 residues. CDR1 and CDR2 from the germline V gene are LNHDA and SQIVND (reference sequence). CDR3 sequence: CASSKTVNQPQHF. CDR3 in DNA: TGTGCCAGTAGTAAGACGGTGAATCAGCCCCAGCATTTT.

The chain links TRBV6-5 to TRBJ1-1; D ambiguous. Germline V gives CDR1 MNHEY, CDR2 SVGAGI. With 0 bases removed from V and 8 bases from J, the gap between germline ends came to 10 bases. CDR3 size: 13 residues. This CDR3 is CASSYSPGSEAFF. DNA of the CDR3: TGTGCCAGCAGTTACTCCCCAGGCTCCGAAGCTTTCTTT.

The V call is TRBV6-1, the J call TRBJ2-1, with 7 bases lining up with TRBD1. With 6 bases clipped from V and 10 bases from J, the junction kept 9 bases outside the gene matches. The CDR3 sequence is 13 residues long. CDR1 MNHNS and CDR2 SASEGT come from the germline V gene. The CDR3 loop reads CASSRTSRGEQFF. CDR3 in DNA: TGTGCCAGCAGCAGGACATCCAGGGGGGAGCAGTTCTTC.

The genes are TRBV27 and TRBJ2-5, with 7 bases fitting TRBD2. With 2 bases clipped from V and 4 bases from J, the junction kept 7 bases outside the gene matches. Germline V CDR1 and CDR2: MNHEY, SMNVEV (reference sequence). The CDR3 is 15 residues long. CDR3 bases: TGTGCCAGCAGTTTAGCGGGAGAATTCCCAGAGACCCAGTACTTC. This gives the protein CASSLAGEFPETQYF.

The chain has TRBV5-4 and TRBJ2-3; 8 nucleotides match TRBD2. The germline CDR1 and CDR2 sequences are SGHNT and YYREEE (reference sequence). After removal of 3 bases from V and 6 bases from J, the junction contained 6 bases not matched to a gene. This CDR3 has 14 amino acids. CDR3 residues: CASSSGLASDTQYF. The CDR3, as DNA: TGTGCCAGCAGCTCCGGACTAGCCTCGGATACGCAGTATTTT.

Turning to this clone: Additional DNA sequences in this sample encode the identical CDR3. The chain carries TRBV7-9 and TRBJ2-1; tentatively, D is TRBD2 (6 bases). CDR1 is SEHNR, CDR2 FQNEAQ, per germline (reference sequence). This CDR3 has 14 amino acids. Trimming took off 6 bases at V and 5 bases at J, with 14 bases between the two ends. The CDR3 DNA follows: TGTGCCAGCAGAACTAGTGGGAGGAACAATGAGCAGTTCTTC. This sequence encodes CASRTSGRNNEQFF.

The chain couples TRBV19 to TRBJ1-5, with 7 bases fitting TRBD1. The V and J ends lost 5 bases and 2 bases, in that order; junction bases with no gene match: 3. Germline-derived CDR1 and CDR2 are LNHDA and SQIVND (reference sequence). There are 14 residues in the CDR3. This CDR3 is CASSSGQGNQPQHF. CDR3 coding DNA: TGTGCCAGTAGTTCTGGACAGGGCAATCAGCCCCAGCATTTT. Variable domain in full (rest from reference TRBV19 and TRBJ1-5): DGGITQSPKYLFRKEGQNVTLSCEQNLNHDAMYWYRQDPGQGLRLIYYSQIVNDFQKGDIAEGYSVSREKKESFPLTVTSAQKNPTAFYLCASSSGQGNQPQHFGDGTRLSIL.

V is TRBV5-1 and J is TRBJ2-5; TRBD1 is a possible D gene (6 bases). V lost 1 base, J lost 1 base, and 17 bases lay in between. Germline V gene sequence: CDR1 SGHRS, CDR2 YFSETQ. The CDR3 loop spans 17 amino acids. CDR3 DNA sequence: TGCGCCAGCAGCTTGAGGGGTATGGGACAACCCCAAGAGACCCAGTACTTC. This encodes CASSLRGMGQPQETQYF. Full variable domain (remainder filled in from reference TRBV5-1 and TRBJ2-5): KAGVTQTPRYLIKTRGQQVTLSCSPISGHRSVSWYQQTPGQGLQFLFEYFSETQRNKGNFPGRFSGRQFSNSRSEMNVSTLELGDSALYLCASSLRGMGQPQETQYFGPGTRLLVL.

This clone came up once. The V gene is TRBV6-7, the J gene TRBJ1-2; no definite D call. TRBV6-7 is reported as an ORF; its role is uncertain. V was shortened by 5 bases and J by 4 bases, with 20 bases between the two germline ends. The CDR3 is 16 amino acids. This chain's CDR3 is CASSNHARIKTYGYTF. CDR3 nucleotides: TGTGCCAGCAGTAACCACGCGCGTATTAAGACCTATGGCTACACCTTC.

V and J are TRBV7-9 and TRBJ2-2; 8 nucleotides align to TRBD2. The CDR3 is made up of 14 amino acids. Per germline, CDR1 SEHNR and CDR2 FQNEAQ (reference sequence). Trimming took 11 bases from V and 6 from J; bases not matched to a gene: 11. The CDR3 nucleotides read TGTGCCGGCGCACCAGCGGGAGCCTCCGGGGAGCTGTTTTTT. This gives the protein CAGAPAGASGELFF.